This entry describes one TCR beta chain. Its antigen is currently unknown. The data derive from a study of cytotoxic CD8 clonotypes in ibrutinib-treated CLL. Some clones are missing from TCRdb's copy, which holds only in-frame ones; the method was immunoSEQ multiplex PCR. The sample includes about 120,000 clones, more than 55% of them seen just once. The length of the CDR3 is 15 residues. The V end lost 1 base, the J end lost 7 bases, and 13 bases lay between the germline ends. The germline V gene encodes CDR1 MGHRA and CDR2 YSYEKL. Study-level points and caveats: Few clonotypes were public, and these shrank or held steady under treatment.

The source material was PBMCs, sampled after 24 months of ibrutinib treatment. The clonotype was recovered from a human donor with chronic lymphocytic leukemia. The gene calls are TRBV4-1 and TRBJ1-4; the D gene is possibly TRBD1 (6 bases). The CDR3 protein is CASSQVGGMIEKLFF. CDR3 nucleotide sequence: TGCGCCAGCAGCCAAGTTGGGGGCATGATTGAAAAACTGTTTTTT.